This TCR beta chain is from a study of blood T cell repertoires in COVID-19 (dated by TCRdb to about 2020). The study in broad terms: Samples from collaborators originated in the United States, Italy and Spain and spanned both the acute and convalescent phases of COVID-19. Where available, HLA class I and class II types were taken from metadata supplied by the sample provider and were not determined by assay-based typing. The samples were drawn from the first 160 participants of the ongoing ImmuneRACE study and from some 1,300 subjects provided by 6 global collaborators. The repertoires were made available in a free public database intended to serve as a resource for research on the immune response to SARS-CoV-2. The material from the prospective study consisted of cDNA or gDNA derived from T cells, B-cell-depleted T cells, or PBMCs. A de-identified subject ID, COVID-19 status, age in years and sex were almost always included in the sample metadata. The dataset comprised deeply sampled blood TCRbeta repertoires from subjects exposed to, actively infected with, or recovered from COVID-19. General conclusions and limits of the study: The amount of clinical and demographic metadata varied by source and participant and was provided uncurated.

Whole blood was collected in K2EDTA tubes by collaborating institutions according to the institutions' own protocols. For TCRbeta analysis, collaborator samples were shipped as frozen whole blood, as isolated PBMCs, or as DNA extracted from either sample type. The CDR3, cysteine through phenylalanine, is 16 amino acids long. The read is trimmed to its CDR3 DNA, 48 bases read in frame from base 1. Per the germline V gene, MNHNS is the CDR1 and SASEGT is the CDR2. At the junction V is shortened by 4 bases and J by 2 bases; bases outside the gene matches: 8. For this clone: Its recognized antigen is unknown. Base qualities are not recorded, but no much larger clone differs from it by a single base.

TCRbeta CDR3 regions were amplified from genomic DNA using the immunoSEQ Assay, a bias-controlled multiplex PCR. Under the source paper's analysis protocol: The number of nucleated cells in each sample was estimated by amplification of reference gene primers within the assay. To quantify the absolute abundance of each unique TCRbeta CDR3 rearrangement, sequence reads were collapsed and filtered. Productive Simpson clonality was computed per sample as the square root of Simpson's diversity index over productive rearrangements. TCRdb retrieved this table from immuneACCESS and kept in-frame rearrangements only. Not all clones are present; in checked studies, unresolved V genes account for under half, and no reason is known for the remainder. V, J and clone size derive from that table, while D and trimming were established from the DNA sequence. The sample table contains 140,000 to 150,000 clones; only one count was recorded for 87% of them. Together, the top ten hold about 6.5% of the sample.

The rearranged chain carries TRBV6-1 and TRBJ1-2; 9 central nucleotides agree with TRBD1. What was sequenced was peripheral blood. The sequence was obtained from an elderly man with acute or convalescent COVID-19. For the CDR3, the sequence is CASSVTGGGGNYGYTF. The nucleotide sequence is TGTGCCAGCAGTGTTACAGGGGGCGGTGGGAACTATGGCTACACCTTC.